This TCR beta chain was observed in a study of cytomegalovirus exposure and HLA in healthy donors. Study-level results: Rarity characterized most TCR sequences, yet some public TCRs appeared in many donors.

PCR used 60 Vbeta primers and 13 Jbeta primers. Profiled with immunoSEQ multiplex PCR; TCRdb holds only in-frame clones, not every one. The sample includes roughly 170,000 clones, 80% of them seen just once. V was pared by 2 bases and J by 3 bases, with 10 bases between. The CDR3 is 14 amino acids. CDR1 is MNHEY, CDR2 SVGAGI, per germline. Each of the donors was a healthy bone marrow donor. This clone has only a few counts. Antigen: not known. Sequenced material: PBMCs. The TCR sequence derives from a man aged 25-45 years in good health and CMV-seropositive. The chain uses TRBV6-5 and TRBJ1-1; D gene uncertain. The CDR3 here is CASSYPGRDTEAFF. DNA of the CDR3: TGTGCCAGCAGTTACCCGGGGAGGGACACTGAAGCTTTCTTT.